The present entry profiles one TCR beta chain with its context. V shed 10 bases and J shed 12 bases, with 19 bases lying between them. CDR1 is MNHEY, CDR2 SMNVEV, per germline (reference sequence). The CDR3 is made up of 12 amino acids. TCRdb called the 5' RACE reads again in MiXCR, with one record for every CDR3 protein. Among a few hundred thousand distinct CDR3 sequences listed, approximately 8% were seen once. This sample was taken from a study of T cells after yellow fever vaccination. Sample: PBMCs, taken approximately 47 days after the first yellow fever vaccination. The chain joins TRBV27 to TRBJ2-1; D remains ambiguous. This TCR derives from a man aged 18 to 30 who received the YFV17D yellow fever vaccine. The CDR3, as DNA: TGTGCCACCTCCCGTGAGACGAAGGTGCAGTTCTTC. This sequence encodes CATSRETKVQFF.